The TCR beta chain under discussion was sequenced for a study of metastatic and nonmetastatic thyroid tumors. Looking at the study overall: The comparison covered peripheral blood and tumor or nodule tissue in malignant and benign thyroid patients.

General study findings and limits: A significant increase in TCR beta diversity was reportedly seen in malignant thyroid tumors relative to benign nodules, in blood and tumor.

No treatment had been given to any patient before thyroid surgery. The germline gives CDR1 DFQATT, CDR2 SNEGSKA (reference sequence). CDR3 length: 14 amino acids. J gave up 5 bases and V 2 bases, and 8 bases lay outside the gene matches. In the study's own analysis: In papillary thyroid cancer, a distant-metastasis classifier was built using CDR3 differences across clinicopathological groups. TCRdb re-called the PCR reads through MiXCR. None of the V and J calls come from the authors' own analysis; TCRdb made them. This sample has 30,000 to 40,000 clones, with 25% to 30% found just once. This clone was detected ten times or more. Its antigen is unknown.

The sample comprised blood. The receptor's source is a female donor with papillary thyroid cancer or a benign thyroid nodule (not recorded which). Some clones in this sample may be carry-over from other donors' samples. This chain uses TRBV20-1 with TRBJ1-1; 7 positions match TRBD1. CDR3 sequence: CSARRGLSPTEAFF. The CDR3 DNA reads TGCAGTGCTAGAAGGGGGCTATCACCTACTGAAGCTTTCTTT.